One and the same sample provided the 9 T cell receptor beta chains below, sequenced in a study of technical replicates of blood from four donors. Method: immunoSEQ multiplex PCR; TCRdb's copy keeps in-frame clones and lacks some. Of more than 65,000 clones listed, approximately 96% are singletons. Input material: T cells isolated from PBMCs. Source of these receptors: a human donor in good health.

The CDR3: CAISEAGLMRFEAFF. The CDR3 region has the DNA TGTGCCATCAGTGAGGCGGGGTTGATGCGATTTGAAGCTTTCTTT. The V call is TRBV10-3, the J call TRBJ1-1; unclear D gene. V was pared by 2 bases and J by 7 bases, with 17 bases between. CDR1 is ENHRY, CDR2 SYGVKD, per germline. The CDR3 loop spans 15 amino acids.

This chain connects TRBV4-3 to TRBJ2-7; the D gene is possibly TRBD2 (6 bases). This CDR3 contains 14 residues. Trimming shortened V by 1 base and J by 7 bases, and 14 bases separated the two germline ends. CDR1 is LGHNA, CDR2 YSLEER, per germline. The CDR3 is CASSQGRRGLEQYF. CDR3 in DNA: TGCGCCAGCAGCCAAGGCAGAAGGGGACTGGAGCAGTACTTC.

The chain recombines TRBV27 with TRBJ1-1; perhaps TRBD1 as D (6 bases). Per the germline V gene, CDR1 is MNHEY and CDR2 is SMNVEV (reference sequence). The CDR3 has 16 residues. V lost 5 bases and J lost 1, with 17 bases in between. CDR3 nucleotide sequence: TGTGCCAGCAGTCCGAATGGGCGGGGGGCGAACACTGAAGCTTTCTTT. The encoded protein is CASSPNGRGANTEAFF.

The chain couples TRBV7-9 to TRBJ1-1; 7 bases agree with TRBD1. The CDR3 is made up of 16 amino acids. Per germline, CDR1 SEHNR and CDR2 FQNEAQ (reference sequence). V lost 5 bases and J lost 0; bases outside the gene matches: 9. CDR3 nucleotides: TGTGCCAGCAGCCGGACAGGACACCCTATGAACACTGAAGCTTTCTTT. Translation gives CASSRTGHPMNTEAFF.

The chain uses TRBV9 and TRBJ2-7; 7 bases agree with TRBD1. Germline CDR1 and CDR2: SGDLS and YYNGEE. Trimming cost V 4 bases and J 3 bases; bases outside gene matches: 10. The CDR3 runs 15 residues. The CDR3 DNA reads TGTGCCAGCAGCACCCGACAGGGACCCAGCTACGAGCAGTACTTC. Translation gives CASSTRQGPSYEQYF. The full variable domain, rest sourced from reference TRBV9 and TRBJ2-7, is DSGVTQTPKHLITATGQRVTLRCSPRSGDLSVYWYQQSLDQGLQFLIQYYNGEERAKGNILERFSAQQFPDLHSELNLSSLELGDSALYFCASSTRQGPSYEQYFGPGTRLTVT.

The chain combines TRBV6-1 with TRBJ1-4; possible D gene TRBD1, 5 bases. The CDR3 is 16 amino acids. Germline CDR1 reads MNHNS; CDR2 reads SASEGT. V lost 4 bases to trimming and J lost 8 bases, with 20 bases between them. The CDR3 sequence: CASSVLPRGGDEKLFF. The CDR3 region has the DNA TGTGCCAGCAGTGTCCTACCTAGGGGAGGCGACGAAAAACTGTTTTTT.

The count of this clone is one. V is TRBV11-2 and J is TRBJ2-2; 8 bases align to TRBD2. This CDR3 contains 16 residues. V trimming: 3 bases; J trimming: 5 bases; junction bases outside the gene matches: 8. Germline V gives CDR1 SGHAT, CDR2 FQNNGV. CDR3 sequence: CASSFSGRVYTGELFF. CDR3 coding DNA: TGTGCCAGCAGCTTCAGCGGGAGAGTATATACCGGGGAGCTGTTTTTT.

The gene calls are TRBV27 and TRBJ1-1; the D gene is possibly TRBD1 (6 bases). The germline CDR1 and CDR2 sequences are MNHEY and SMNVEV (reference sequence). The CDR3 contains 13 residues. V was cut by 8 bases and J by 4 bases, with 14 bases left in between. The CDR3 DNA is TGTGCCAGCCTTCCACTGGGGGCCACTGAAGCTTTCTTT. This gives the protein CASLPLGATEAFF.

About this clone: The junction shows a germline mismatch at one end, possibly a read error. The rearrangement uses TRBV6-1 and TRBJ2-5; TRBD2 matches at 9 bases. Germline V gene lookup returns CDR1 MNHNS and CDR2 SASEGT. CDR3 length equals 14 residues. The CDR3 DNA follows: TGTGCCACCAGTAGAGCGGGAGGCCAAGAGACCCAGTACTTC. It is translated as CATSRAGGQETQYF.